A single sample gave rise to the 22 T cell receptor beta chains below, sequenced in a study of T cells in Graves' hyperthyroidism and ophthalmopathy. Amplification of TCR beta CDR3 regions was performed using RNA transcripts as template. TCR CDR3 underwent first-round RT-PCR with the HTBI primer set. TCRdb used MiXCR to reprocess the multiplex PCR reads, holding one entry per CDR3 protein. The table has over 200,000 distinct CDR3 sequences, roughly 17% seen once. Sequencing was done on a sample of blood. These receptors were collected from a man aged 50 or older with Graves' hyperthyroidism.

At least ten counts were recorded for this clonotype. The gene calls are TRBV6-5 and TRBJ2-5; a possible D gene is TRBD2 (6 bases). The V gene's germline CDR1 is MNHEY and CDR2 SVGAGI. Trimming removed 0 bases at V and 5 bases at J, with 16 bases between. This CDR3 is 16 amino acids long. CDR3 sequence reads: CASSYSIRGARETQYF. CDR3 sequence (DNA): TGTGCCAGCAGTTACTCGATCCGCGGGGCGCGGGAGACCCAGTACTTC.

The chain is built from TRBV10-1 and TRBJ1-1; D gene unclear. Germline V CDR1 and CDR2: WNHNN, SYGVQD (reference sequence). The V end was cut by 6 bases, the J end by 1 base, with 9 bases between. The CDR3 runs 13 residues. The CDR3 protein is CASSAQRNTEAFF. The CDR3 DNA reads TGCGCCAGCAGCGCACAGAGGAACACTGAAGCTTTCTTT.

The CDR3 sequence is CASGFHSGLAGPTSYEQYF. The CDR3 DNA reads TGTGCTAGTGGTTTCCACTCGGGACTAGCGGGACCTACCTCCTACGAGCAGTACTTC. This chain connects TRBV12-5 to TRBJ2-7, with 13 nucleotides matching TRBD2. The V and J ends lost 3 bases and 0 bases, in that order; junction bases with no gene match: 11. The CDR3 length is 19 residues. CDR1 LGHNT and CDR2 FRNRAP come from the germline V gene.

There are many counts of this clonotype. The rearrangement links TRBV20-1 to TRBJ2-7; 13 positions match TRBD2. Germline-derived CDR1 and CDR2 are DFQATT and SNEGSKA (reference sequence). The CDR3 loop spans 17 amino acids. Germline trimming cut 1 base from V and 8 bases from J; bases unmatched to any gene: 14. The CDR3 bases are TGCAGTGCTAGAGGTGGGACTAGCGGGGTCAGTCCTACGAAGCAGTACTTC. It translates to CSARGGTSGVSPTKQYF.

This clonotype was detected ten times or more. This chain links TRBV6-1 with TRBJ1-1; D call uncertain. Germline-derived CDR1 and CDR2 are MNHNS and SASEGT. The CDR3 totals 11 residues. The germline V and J ends were trimmed by 10 bases and 1 base, with 7 bases remaining between them. The CDR3 region is CATDGNTEAFF. The CDR3 coding sequence is TGTGCCACGGACGGGAACACTGAAGCTTTCTTT.

The V and J genes are TRBV18 and TRBJ1-5; 7 bases are a match to TRBD1. The V segment lost 2 bases and the J segment 3 bases; nucleotides outside the gene matches: 4. The CDR3 spans 15 residues. Germline V gives CDR1 KGHSH, CDR2 LQKENI. CDR3 amino acids: CASSPTTGLNQPQHF. DNA for the CDR3: TGTGCCAGCTCACCAACGACAGGGCTCAATCAGCCCCAGCATTTT.

This clonotype has more than one count but fewer than ten. The rearrangement uses TRBV10-3 and TRBJ1-4, with a possible D match to TRBD1 (5 bases). Trimming pared 10 bases from V and 4 bases from J, leaving 13 bases between. Per germline, CDR1 ENHRY and CDR2 SYGVKD. The CDR3 extends over 13 amino acids. CDR3 amino acids: CASRRDLNEKLFF. CDR3 DNA sequence: TGTGCCAGCCGCCGGGACCTTAATGAAAAACTGTTTTTT.

In its sample, this clonotype was seen many times. This chain links TRBV7-8 with TRBJ2-3; TRBD2 agrees at 9 bases. Germline values: CDR1 SGHVS, CDR2 FQNEAQ. The CDR3 has 16 residues. The trim removed 1 base at V and 5 bases at J, leaving 7 bases unmatched. Here the CDR3 reads CASSLGIAGAKDTQYF. DNA for the CDR3: TGTGCCAGCAGCTTAGGGATAGCGGGAGCAAAAGATACGCAGTATTTT. Filled out from reference TRBV7-8 and TRBJ2-3, the complete variable domain reads GAGVSQSPRYKVAKRGQDVALRCDPISGHVSLFWYQQALGQGPEFLTYFQNEAQLDKSGLPSDRFFAERPEGSVSTLKIQRTQQEDSAVYLCASSLGIAGAKDTQYFGPGTRLTVL.

At least ten counts were recorded for this clonotype. This chain uses TRBV7-9 with TRBJ2-3; 15 bases line up with TRBD2. J was trimmed by 3 bases and V by 5 bases; bases with no gene match: 3. Germline V gene sequence: CDR1 SEHNR, CDR2 FQNEAQ (reference sequence). The CDR3 contains 16 residues. DNA of the CDR3: TGTGCCAGCAGCGCAGGACTAGCGGGAGGGACAGATACGCAGTATTTT. It specifies CASSAGLAGGTDTQYF.

The sample holds many counts of this clonotype. V and J are TRBV3-1 and TRBJ1-2; D is uncertain. V lost 6 bases, J lost 0 bases, and 11 bases lay in between. This CDR3 comprises 14 residues. Germline assignment: CDR1 LGHDT and CDR2 YNNKEL (reference sequence). The CDR3 protein is CASSRSETNYGYTF. Written as DNA, the CDR3 is TGTGCCAGCAGTCGCAGCGAAACTAACTATGGCTACACCTTC. Combining the CDR3 with reference TRBV3-1 and TRBJ1-2 gives the whole variable domain DTAVSQTPKYLVTQMGNDKSIKCEQNLGHDTMYWYKQDSKKFLKIMFSYNNKELIINETVPNRFSPKSPDKAHLNLHINSLELGDSAVYFCASSRSETNYGYTFGSGTRLTVV.

This clonotype has ten or more counts. The chain employs TRBV2 and TRBJ2-1; 12 nucleotides agree with TRBD1. Trimming cost V 4 bases and J 8 bases; bases outside gene matches: 6. The CDR3 consists of 15 residues. Germline lookup yields CDR1 SNHLY and CDR2 FYNNEI. CDR3 sequence reads: CASSAGTGGADEQFF. The CDR3 DNA sequence: TGTGCCAGCAGTGCAGGGACAGGGGGCGCGGATGAGCAGTTCTTC.

The chain links TRBV29-1 to TRBJ2-7; TRBD1 matches 10 bases. Germline CDR1 is SQVTM and CDR2 is ANQGSEA. J lost 6 bases, V lost 8 bases, and 10 bases had no gene match. CDR3 length: 13 residues. The CDR3 loop reads CSSGDRTGGEQYF. The CDR3 DNA is TGCAGCTCTGGGGATCGGACAGGGGGCGAGCAGTACTTC.

This clonotype was seen repeatedly, ten times or more. The V and J genes are TRBV18 and TRBJ1-1, with TRBD1 as a possible D gene (5 bases). V shed 7 bases and J shed 4 bases, with 16 bases lying between them. The germline V gene encodes CDR1 KGHSH and CDR2 LQKENI. The CDR3 is made up of 14 amino acids. CDR3 in amino acids: CASLLSGRSTEAFF. In DNA, the CDR3 is TGTGCCAGCTTACTCTCGGGACGGAGCACTGAAGCTTTCTTT.

This clonotype showed up just a few times. The chain links TRBV27 to TRBJ2-7; D may be TRBD2 (8 bases). Trimming pared 1 base from V and 6 bases from J, leaving 22 bases between. From germline, CDR1 is MNHEY and CDR2 SMNVEV (reference sequence). This CDR3 contains 17 residues. The CDR3, as DNA: TGTGCCAGCAGTTTATTGGGACAGCGGGAGAGGGGCCTCGAGCAGTACTTC. Protein sequence: CASSLLGQRERGLEQYF.

This clonotype showed up many times. The chain carries TRBV12-3 or TRBV12-4 and TRBJ1-2, with unresolved D. Trimming removed 6 bases from V and 3 bases from J, with 20 bases in between. The CDR3 covers 16 residues. CDR3 bases: TGTGCCAGCAGCTCTTCTCTGGGGAGTGATGACTATGGCTACACCTTC. The encoded protein is CASSSSLGSDDYGYTF.

This clonotype has just a few counts. The J gene is TRBJ2-1, the V gene TRBV6-1; TRBD2 aligns across 16 bases. There are 19 residues in the CDR3. The V segment lost 2 bases and the J segment 0 bases; nucleotides outside the gene matches: 4. Germline assignment: CDR1 MNHNS and CDR2 SASEGT. The CDR3 DNA reads as TGTGCCAGCAGTGAACCGGGACTAGCGGGAGGGGTCTCCTACAATGAGCAGTTCTTC. The encoded protein is CASSEPGLAGGVSYNEQFF.

At least ten counts were recorded for this clonotype. CDR3 DNA sequence: TGTGCCAGCAGCCGGGGAAGTCGGAAGGGAGGCCAAGAGACCCAGTACTTC. It codes for CASSRGSRKGGQETQYF. The chain uses TRBV7-8 and TRBJ2-5; a possible D gene is TRBD2 (6 bases). Trimming pared 5 bases from V and 1 base from J, leaving 20 bases between. This CDR3 has 17 amino acids. CDR1 is SGHVS and CDR2 is FQNEAQ in the germline V gene.

This clonotype occurred many times. The chain is built from TRBV20-1 and TRBJ2-3; D perhaps matches TRBD1 (6 bases). Germline lookup yields CDR1 DFQATT and CDR2 SNEGSKA (reference sequence). Trimming cost V 6 bases and J 1 base, with 14 bases left between them. The CDR3 totals 14 residues. The CDR3 bases are TGCAGTGCCGAGATGTCAGGGGGCACAGATACGCAGTATTTT. It yields the protein CSAEMSGGTDTQYF.

This clonotype appeared many times. This chain joins TRBV7-2 and TRBJ2-3; the D gene could be TRBD1 or TRBD2 (5 bases each). V was pared by 5 bases and J by 9 bases, with 18 bases between. The CDR3 covers 14 residues. Germline loops: CDR1 SGHTA, CDR2 FQGNSA. CDR3 sequence reads: CASSPRDGDVTQYF. The CDR3 nucleotides are TGTGCCAGCAGCCCGAGGGACGGGGACGTGACGCAGTATTTT.

This clonotype occurred many times. The J gene is TRBJ2-1, the V gene TRBV20-1, with D possibly TRBD2 on 6 matching bases. The CDR3 covers 16 residues. Germline V gene data show CDR1 as DFQATT and CDR2 as SNEGSKA (reference sequence). V was trimmed by 2 bases and J by 3 bases, leaving 17 bases between them. CDR3 sequence: CSARPRHLAYYNEQFF. The DNA for the CDR3 is TGCAGTGCTAGACCACGTCATCTAGCGTACTACAATGAGCAGTTCTTC.

This clonotype was seen ten or more times. V gene TRBV2 combines with J gene TRBJ2-7; D may be TRBD1 (5 bases). Germline loops: CDR1 SNHLY, CDR2 FYNNEI. Trimming left V 2 bases short and J 6 bases short, with 14 bases between. CDR3 length equals 14 residues. CDR3 loop: CASSEHRSGSEQYF. The CDR3 DNA follows: TGTGCCAGCAGTGAACATAGGTCAGGGTCCGAGCAGTACTTC.

This clonotype was seen only a few times. This chain joins TRBV5-1 and TRBJ1-3; D uncertain. The V gene's germline CDR1 is SGHRS and CDR2 YFSETQ. The V and J ends lost 6 bases and 0 bases respectively, with 7 bases between them. The CDR3 totals 13 residues. The CDR3 spells CASTENSGNTIYF. CDR3 DNA: TGCGCCAGCACAGAGAACTCTGGAAACACCATATATTTT.